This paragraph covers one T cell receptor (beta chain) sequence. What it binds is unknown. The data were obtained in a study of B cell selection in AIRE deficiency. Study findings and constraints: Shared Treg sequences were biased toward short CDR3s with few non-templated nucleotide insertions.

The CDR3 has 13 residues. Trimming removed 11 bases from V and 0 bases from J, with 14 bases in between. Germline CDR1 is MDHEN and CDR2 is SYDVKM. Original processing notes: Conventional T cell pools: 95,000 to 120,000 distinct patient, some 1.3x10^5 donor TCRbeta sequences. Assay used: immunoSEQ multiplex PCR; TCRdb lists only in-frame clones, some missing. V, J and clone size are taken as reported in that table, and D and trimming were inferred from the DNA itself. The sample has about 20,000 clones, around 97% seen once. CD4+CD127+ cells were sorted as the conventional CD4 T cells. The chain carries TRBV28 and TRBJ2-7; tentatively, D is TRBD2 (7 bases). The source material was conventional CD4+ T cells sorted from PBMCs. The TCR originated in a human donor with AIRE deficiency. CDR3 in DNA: TGTGCCTCGGGGGAGGGGGGCTCCTACGAGCAGTACTTC. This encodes CASGEGGSYEQYF. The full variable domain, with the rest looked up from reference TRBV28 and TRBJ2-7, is DVKVTQSSRYLVKRTGEKVFLECVQDMDHENMFWYRQDPGLGLRLIYFSYDVKMKEKGDIPEGYSVSREKKERFSLILESASTNQTSMYLCASGEGGSYEQYFGPGTRLTVT.